The present T cell receptor (beta chain) was sequenced within a study of T cell responses to AZD1222 COVID-19 vaccine. Repertoires were generated with immunoSEQ multiplex PCR, while TCRdb's copy carries only in-frame clones and drops some. The sample has 90,000 to 120,000 clones; roughly nine tenths are singletons. The CDR3 runs to 13 residues. Germline V gene lookup returns CDR1 MNHEY and CDR2 SMNVEV (reference sequence). V was clipped by 7 bases and J by 9 bases; unmatched bases: 3. The receptor was isolated from an adult in good health. This rearrangement joins TRBV27 to TRBJ2-1, with 13 bases aligning to TRBD2. Sample: peripheral blood, taken on day 0 of MenACWY control vaccination. The CDR3 loop reads CASTRTSGGEQFF. Here the CDR3 DNA reads TGTGCCAGCACCAGGACTAGCGGGGGTGAGCAGTTCTTC.